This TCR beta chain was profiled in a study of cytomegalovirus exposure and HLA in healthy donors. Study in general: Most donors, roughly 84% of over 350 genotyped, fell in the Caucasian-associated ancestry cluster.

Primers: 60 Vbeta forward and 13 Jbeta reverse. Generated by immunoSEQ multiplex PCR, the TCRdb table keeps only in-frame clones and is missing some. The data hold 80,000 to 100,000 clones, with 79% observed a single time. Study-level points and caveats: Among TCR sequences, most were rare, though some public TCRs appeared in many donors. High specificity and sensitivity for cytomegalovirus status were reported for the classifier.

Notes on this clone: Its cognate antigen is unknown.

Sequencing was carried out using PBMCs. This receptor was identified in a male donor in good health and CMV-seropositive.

CDR3 loop: CASSQVGTGRETQYF. As DNA, the CDR3 is TGCGCCAGCAGCCAAGTTGGGACAGGCCGGGAGACCCAGTACTTC. The V gene is TRBV4-3, the J gene TRBJ2-5; 8 bases align to TRBD1. The CDR3 loop spans 15 amino acids. The trim removed 1 base at V and 5 bases at J, leaving 6 bases unmatched. From germline, CDR1 is LGHNA and CDR2 YSLEER.